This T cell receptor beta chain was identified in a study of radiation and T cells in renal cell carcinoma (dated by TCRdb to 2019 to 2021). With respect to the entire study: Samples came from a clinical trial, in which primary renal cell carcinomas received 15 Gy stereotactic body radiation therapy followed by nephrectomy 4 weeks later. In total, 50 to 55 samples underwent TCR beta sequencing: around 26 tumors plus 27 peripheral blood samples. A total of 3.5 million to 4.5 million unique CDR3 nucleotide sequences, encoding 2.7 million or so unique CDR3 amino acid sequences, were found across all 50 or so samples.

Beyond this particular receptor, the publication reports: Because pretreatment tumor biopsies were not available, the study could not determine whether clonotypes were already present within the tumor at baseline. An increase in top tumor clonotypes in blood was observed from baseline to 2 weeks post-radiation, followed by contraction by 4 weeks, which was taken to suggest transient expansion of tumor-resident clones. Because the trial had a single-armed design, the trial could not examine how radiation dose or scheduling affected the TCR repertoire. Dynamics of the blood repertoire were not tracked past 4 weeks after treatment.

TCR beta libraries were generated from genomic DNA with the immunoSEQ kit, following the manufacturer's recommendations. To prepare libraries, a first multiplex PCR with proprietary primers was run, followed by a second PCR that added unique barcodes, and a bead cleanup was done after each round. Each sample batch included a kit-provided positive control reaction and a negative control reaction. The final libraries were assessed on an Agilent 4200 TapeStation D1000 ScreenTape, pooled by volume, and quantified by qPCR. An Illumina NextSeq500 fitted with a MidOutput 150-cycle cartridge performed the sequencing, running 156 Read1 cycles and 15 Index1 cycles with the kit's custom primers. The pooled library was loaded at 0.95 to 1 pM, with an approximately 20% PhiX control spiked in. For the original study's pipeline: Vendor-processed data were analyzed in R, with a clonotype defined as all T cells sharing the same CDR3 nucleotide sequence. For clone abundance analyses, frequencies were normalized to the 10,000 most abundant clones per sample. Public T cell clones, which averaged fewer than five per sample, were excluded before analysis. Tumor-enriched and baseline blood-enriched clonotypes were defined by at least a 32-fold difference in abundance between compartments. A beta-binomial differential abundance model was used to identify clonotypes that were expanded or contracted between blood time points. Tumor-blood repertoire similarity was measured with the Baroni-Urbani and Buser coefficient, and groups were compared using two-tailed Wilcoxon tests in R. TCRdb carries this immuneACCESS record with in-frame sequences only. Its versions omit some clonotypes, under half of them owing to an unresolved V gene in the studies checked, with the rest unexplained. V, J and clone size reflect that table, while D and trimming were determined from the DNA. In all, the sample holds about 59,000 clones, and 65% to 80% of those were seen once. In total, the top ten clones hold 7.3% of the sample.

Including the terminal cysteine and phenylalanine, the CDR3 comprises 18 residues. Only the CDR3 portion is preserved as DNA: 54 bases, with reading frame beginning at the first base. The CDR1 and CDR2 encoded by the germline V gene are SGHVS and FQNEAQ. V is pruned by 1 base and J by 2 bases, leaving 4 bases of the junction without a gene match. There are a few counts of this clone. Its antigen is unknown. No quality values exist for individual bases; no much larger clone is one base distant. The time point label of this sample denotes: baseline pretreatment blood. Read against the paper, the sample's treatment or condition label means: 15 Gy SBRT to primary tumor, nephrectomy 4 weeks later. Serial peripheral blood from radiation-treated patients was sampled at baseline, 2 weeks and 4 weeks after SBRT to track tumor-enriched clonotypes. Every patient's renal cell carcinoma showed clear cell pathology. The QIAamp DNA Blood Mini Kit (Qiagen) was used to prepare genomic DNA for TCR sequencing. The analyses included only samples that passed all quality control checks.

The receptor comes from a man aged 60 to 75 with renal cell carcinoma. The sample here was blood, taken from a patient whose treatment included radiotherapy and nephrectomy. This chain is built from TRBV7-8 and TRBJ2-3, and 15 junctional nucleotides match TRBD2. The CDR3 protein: CASSLGTSGRAPTDTQYF. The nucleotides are TGTGCCAGCAGCTTAGGGACTAGCGGGAGGGCCCCCACAGATACGCAGTATTTT.